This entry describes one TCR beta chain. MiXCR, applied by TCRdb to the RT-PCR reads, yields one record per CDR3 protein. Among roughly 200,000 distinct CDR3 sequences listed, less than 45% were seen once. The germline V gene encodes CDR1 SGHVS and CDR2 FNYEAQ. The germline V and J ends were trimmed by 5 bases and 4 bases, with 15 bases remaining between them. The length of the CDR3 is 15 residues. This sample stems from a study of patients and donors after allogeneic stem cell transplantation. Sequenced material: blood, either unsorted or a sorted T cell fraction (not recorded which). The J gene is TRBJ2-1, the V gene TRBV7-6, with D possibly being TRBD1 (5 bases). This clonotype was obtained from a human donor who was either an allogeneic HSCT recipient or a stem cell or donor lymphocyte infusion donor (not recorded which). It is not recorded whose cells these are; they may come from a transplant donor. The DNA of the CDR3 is TGTGCCAGCAGCCCAGGGCCCAATACATACAATGAGCAGTTCTTC. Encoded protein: CASSPGPNTYNEQFF. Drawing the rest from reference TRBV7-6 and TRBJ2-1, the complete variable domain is GAGVSQSPRYKVTKRGQDVALRCDPISGHVSLYWYRQALGQGPEFLTYFNYEAQQDKSGLPNDRFSAERPEGSISTLTIQRTEQRDSAMYRCASSPGPNTYNEQFFGPGTRLTVL.